This is a list of T cell receptor beta chains from one sample in a study of shared clonotypes between healthy human individuals. Using immunoSEQ multiplex PCR, the repertoire was profiled, and TCRdb retains in-frame clones only, with some absent. Of approximately 2.1 million clones listed, 90% to 95% were seen once; the top ten hold 0.39%. The sample consisted of naive CD4+ T cells from PBMCs. The receptors shown here come from a man younger than 35 in good health. Some clones in this sample may be carry-over from other donors' samples. Both conserved end residues are part of each CDR3.

>TRBV6-1
CASNRNNEQFF
>TRBV6-1
CASSELSRVDNEQFF
>TRBV11-2
CASSPTSGFRETQYF
>TRBV5-1
CASSLATGGNTEAFF
>TRBV7-9
CASSLGPVNTEAFF
>TRBV28
CASRQPGQGAGNTIYF
>TRBV7-3
CASSADRSSYNEQFF
>TRBV5-1
CASSLVSSGTGELFF
>TRBV7-8
CASSLNEGTSDNNEQFF
>TRBV5-4
CASSFGDRVAETQYF
>TRBV7-6
CASMRGRDRDYEQYF
>TRBV27
CASSSSRGGPSREPQHF
>TRBV29-1
CSVGQGADTQYF
>TRBV30
CAWTAEETQYF
>TRBV4-1
CASSQVFGRERDTQYF
>TRBV14
CASSQDLRLAGVGETQYF
>TRBV7-9
CASSLAGGSNEQFF
>TRBV6-6
CASTTASGGNADTQYF
>TRBV6-6
CASSYGYTGELFF
>TRBV7-9
CASPGGGYGYTF
>TRBV5-6
CASSGTGSSVTDTQYF
>TRBV6-6
CASGSYNSPLHF
>TRBV29-1
CSVEGQNISEQFF
>TRBV5-1
CASSLSLRVEPAFF
>TRBV19
CASSRGQGLGGYGYTF
>TRBV2
CASRGDRGVGEAFF
>TRBV6-4
CASSPTGSGANVLTF
>TRBV28
CASRPASSGNTIYF
>TRBV29-1
CSCGSSYNEQFF
>TRBV2
CASSAWVSNTEAFF
>TRBV5-6
CASSLSRQNQETQYF
>TRBV2
CATYGTQETQYF
>TRBV27
CASTQIPRRGRAHYGYTF
>TRBV27
CASSPIRQETQYF
>TRBV2
CASSVNRDYEQYF
>TRBV2
CASSGRQASTYNEQFF
>TRBV7-2
CASSRSQGREQYF
>TRBV7-9
CASSLIGQGGNIQYF
>TRBV19
CASRGATVLETQYF
>TRBV5-1
CASSPGQGSQPQHF
>TRBV15
CATSRGGRSSGNTIYF
>TRBV5-1
CASSASGLNTGELFF
>TRBV7-8
CASSWTISYEQYF
>TRBV7-6
CASATSGRADTQYF
>TRBV11-2
CASSLAGGGASTDTQYF
>TRBV6-5
CASSRGKGTVGGAFF
>TRBV28
CASSWTSEAFF
>TRBV5-1
CASSLGTVLSQGTGELFF
>TRBV4-2
CASSRYPGQGSYNEQFF
>TRBV18
CASSPFGTGYFHEQYF
>TRBV27
CASSSVGAGAYEQYF
>TRBV6-1
CATSMAGRSYEQYF
>TRBV7-9
CASSSLRGQGVGELFF
>TRBV2
CASTFKLVQDTQYF
>TRBV9
CASSVAGGPTYGYTF
>TRBV19
CASRGGTVGAYEQYF
>TRBV5-1
CASSLVVAGGPETQYF